This T cell receptor (beta chain) was observed in a study of T cell responses to AZD1222 COVID-19 vaccine. Study-level information: Second doses at about 4 or about 12 weeks were pooled. Study observations and caveats: Only 5 to 7 individuals given AZD1222 were seropositive at baseline.

TCRdb's copy holds only in-frame clones and misses some; the assay was immunoSEQ multiplex PCR. Among 150,000 to 200,000 clones, 85% to 95% were seen once, and the ten largest hold 1.3% to 1.5%. About this clone itself: Its antigen is not known.

The CDR3 totals 13 residues. The V end was cut by 3 bases, the J end by 4 bases, with 10 bases between. The germline V gene encodes CDR1 LNHNV and CDR2 YYDKDF (reference sequence). The chain joins TRBV15 to TRBJ2-7, with TRBD2 as a possible D gene (5 bases). This material consisted of peripheral blood, taken on day 0 of AZD1222 vaccination. The origin of this receptor is an adult in good health. CDR3 sequence reads: CATSRDSGYEQYF. In DNA form, the CDR3 reads TGTGCCACCAGCAGGGATTCGGGATACGAGCAGTACTTC.